The 17 T cell receptor beta chains in this list originate from one sample, sequenced in a study of T cell changes during pregnancy in multiple sclerosis. Sequencing used immunoSEQ multiplex PCR; TCRdb keeps in-frame clones, though not all of them. The table records about 77,000 clones, just over 90% of them present only once. The sample was peripheral blood, taken after pregnancy. The receptors here all came from a female donor in good health, enrolled as a control in a pregnancy study.

The CDR3 is CASSKVRGPSPYNEQFF. The DNA for the CDR3 is TGTGCCAGCAGCAAAGTGCGGGGGCCGAGCCCCTACAATGAGCAGTTCTTC. The chain recombines TRBV21-1 with TRBJ2-1; no check of the table's D call, TRBD2, against the DNA was made. TRBV21-1 is a known pseudogene. CDR3 length: 17 amino acids.

The chain recombines TRBV5-4 with TRBJ2-1, with a weak D call TRBD2 (5 bases). Between the trimmed V and J ends, which lost 4 bases and 7 bases, there was a span of 18 bases. The CDR3 extends over 15 amino acids. CDR1 and CDR2 (germline): SGHNT, YYREEE (reference sequence). CDR3 sequence reads: CASSPRGERRNEQFF. CDR3 coding DNA: TGTGCCAGCAGCCCACGGGGTGAGAGGAGGAATGAGCAGTTCTTC.

This chain uses TRBV4-2 with TRBJ2-3, with TRBD2 identical over 13 bases. CDR3 length equals 15 residues. Trimming at V came to 4 bases and at J to 5 bases, leaving 3 bases not matched to a gene. Germline CDR1 is LGHNA and CDR2 is YNFKEQ. Written as DNA, the CDR3 is TGTGCCAGCAGCCGACTAGCGGGAGGTAGAGATACGCAGTATTTT. Protein product: CASSRLAGGRDTQYF.

V usage is TRBV29-1 and J usage is TRBJ2-3; the D is unclear. V lost 7 bases, J lost 6 bases, and 8 bases lay in between. The CDR3 sequence is 10 residues long. Germline CDR1 SQVTM, CDR2 ANQGSEA. CDR3 DNA: TGCAGCGCAGTCTTGGATACGCAGTATTTT. Translating gives CSAVLDTQYF.

CDR3 sequence reads: CASSLGTGYGYTF. As DNA, the CDR3 is TGTGCCAGCAGCTTAGGGACAGGCTATGGCTACACCTTC. V gene TRBV7-9 combines with J gene TRBJ1-2; 7 nucleotides match TRBD1. CDR3 length equals 13 residues. Germline CDR1 and CDR2: SEHNR and FQNEAQ (reference sequence). V shed 1 base, J shed 4 bases, and the junction held 0 bases outside the gene matches.

The chain joins TRBV4-2 to TRBJ2-3; no reliable D call. CDR1 is LGHNA and CDR2 is YNFKEQ in the germline V gene. The CDR3 spans 16 residues. Trimming cost V 0 bases and J 2 bases, with 12 bases left between them. In nucleotides, the CDR3 is TGTGCCAGCAGCCAAGATTTGGTAGCCCCCACAGATACGCAGTATTTT. Protein product: CASSQDLVAPTDTQYF.

The V gene is TRBV7-3, the J gene TRBJ2-1; no firm D call. V was pared by 3 bases and J by 3 bases, with 9 bases between. The CDR3 runs 14 residues. Germline V gene lookup returns CDR1 SGHTA and CDR2 FQGTGA. CDR3 amino acids: CASSLKGVYNEQFF. CDR3 DNA sequence: TGTGCCAGCAGCTTGAAAGGAGTCTACAATGAGCAGTTCTTC.

This chain uses TRBV28 with TRBJ2-1; the D gene is possibly TRBD2 (6 bases). V was pared by 3 bases and J by 12 bases, with 15 bases between. Germline-derived CDR1 and CDR2 are MDHEN and SYDVKM. The length of the CDR3 is 13 residues. Here the CDR3 DNA reads TGTGCCAGCAGTTTGGAGGAGGGGTCGGGGCAGTTCTTC. It translates to CASSLEEGSGQFF.

The chain employs TRBV7-3 and TRBJ1-1, with 9 bases matching TRBD1. CDR1 and CDR2 from the germline V gene are SGHTA and FQGTGA. The CDR3 has 16 amino acids. V gave up 2 bases and J gave up 8 bases; unmatched junction bases: 12. The CDR3 loop is CASSLDGTGNGGEAFF. The CDR3 nucleotides read TGTGCCAGCAGCTTAGATGGGACAGGGAACGGTGGGGAAGCTTTCTTT. The full variable domain, its missing parts supplied by reference TRBV7-3 and TRBJ1-1, is GAGVSQTPSNKVTEKGKYVELRCDPISGHTALYWYRQSLGQGPEFLIYFQGTGAADDSGLPNDRFFAVRPEGSVSTLKIQRTERGDSAVYLCASSLDGTGNGGEAFFGQGTRLTVV.

V usage is TRBV19 and J usage is TRBJ1-2; TRBD1 matches at 10 bases. The CDR3 covers 16 residues. Germline assignment: CDR1 LNHDA and CDR2 SQIVND (reference sequence). V gave up 10 bases and J gave up 8 bases; unmatched junction bases: 19. The CDR3: CAIKSPPPGTGVGYTF. The CDR3 nucleotides are TGTGCCATCAAATCCCCGCCCCCCGGGACAGGGGTCGGCTACACCTTC.

This clone was picked up one time. The chain recombines TRBV6-5 with TRBJ2-7; possible D gene TRBD2, 6 bases. This CDR3 has 12 residues. Trimming removed 8 bases from V and 0 bases from J, with 8 bases in between. CDR1 is MNHEY and CDR2 is SVGAGI in the germline V gene. The CDR3 nucleotides read TGTGCCAGCTCGGACTACTCCTACGAGCAGTACTTC. This sequence encodes CASSDYSYEQYF.

The chain combines TRBV11-2 with TRBJ2-2, with 8 nucleotides matching TRBD1. The V and J ends lost 4 bases and 6 bases, in that order; junction bases with no gene match: 7. The germline V gene encodes CDR1 SGHAT and CDR2 FQNNGV. This CDR3 is 15 amino acids long. The chain's CDR3 is CASSSTGDIAGELFF. The CDR3 coding sequence is TGTGCCAGCAGCTCGACAGGGGATATCGCCGGGGAGCTGTTTTTT.

The chain joins TRBV10-3 to TRBJ2-1; 8 bases line up with TRBD2. With 11 bases clipped from V and 6 bases from J, the junction kept 9 bases outside the gene matches. CDR1 ENHRY and CDR2 SYGVKD come from the germline V gene. The length of the CDR3 is 13 residues. The chain's CDR3 is CAHGGRLGNEQFF. In nucleotides, the CDR3 is TGTGCCCATGGCGGGAGGTTGGGCAATGAGCAGTTCTTC.

J is TRBJ1-5 and V is TRBV2; D might be TRBD1 (6 bases). V dropped 1 base and J dropped 4 bases, with 20 bases sitting between them. CDR1 and CDR2 (germline): SNHLY, FYNNEI. The CDR3 totals 18 residues. The DNA for the CDR3 is TGTGCCAGCAGTGAAGAGGGGGGGTCCATCGCCCTAAATCAGCCCCAGCATTTT. It translates to CASSEEGGSIALNQPQHF.

Here the CDR3 DNA reads TGTGCCAGCAGTCGACAGGGTGGCAATCAGCCCCAGCATTTT. This sequence encodes CASSRQGGNQPQHF. The J gene is TRBJ1-5, the V gene TRBV7-9; 7 positions match TRBD1. J was trimmed by 2 bases and V by 6 bases; bases with no gene match: 4. The germline gives CDR1 SEHNR, CDR2 FQNEAQ (reference sequence). This CDR3 spans 14 amino acids.

The chain links TRBV30 to TRBJ2-5; D gene unclear. Trimming took off 5 bases at V and 1 base at J, with 17 bases between the two ends. The CDR3 contains 15 residues. Germline CDR1 GTSNPN, CDR2 SVGIG (reference sequence). CDR3 residues: CAWGSTATGQETQYF. The CDR3 nucleotides read TGTGCCTGGGGTTCAACGGCCACGGGCCAAGAGACCCAGTACTTC. The entire variable domain, with the rest obtained from reference TRBV30 and TRBJ2-5, is as follows: SQTIHQWPATLVQPVGSPLSLECTVEGTSNPNLYWYRQAAGRGLQLLFYSVGIGQISSEVPQNLSASRPQDRQFILSSKKLLLSDSGFYLCAWGSTATGQETQYFGPGTRLLVL.

The genes are TRBV7-3 and TRBJ2-3; D unresolved. CDR1 SGHTA and CDR2 FQGTGA come from the germline V gene. With 0 bases removed from V and 2 bases from J, the gap between germline ends came to 3 bases. This CDR3 is built from 13 residues. In DNA, the CDR3 is TGTGCCAGCAGCTTAACGTACACAGATACGCAGTATTTT. It is translated as CASSLTYTDTQYF.